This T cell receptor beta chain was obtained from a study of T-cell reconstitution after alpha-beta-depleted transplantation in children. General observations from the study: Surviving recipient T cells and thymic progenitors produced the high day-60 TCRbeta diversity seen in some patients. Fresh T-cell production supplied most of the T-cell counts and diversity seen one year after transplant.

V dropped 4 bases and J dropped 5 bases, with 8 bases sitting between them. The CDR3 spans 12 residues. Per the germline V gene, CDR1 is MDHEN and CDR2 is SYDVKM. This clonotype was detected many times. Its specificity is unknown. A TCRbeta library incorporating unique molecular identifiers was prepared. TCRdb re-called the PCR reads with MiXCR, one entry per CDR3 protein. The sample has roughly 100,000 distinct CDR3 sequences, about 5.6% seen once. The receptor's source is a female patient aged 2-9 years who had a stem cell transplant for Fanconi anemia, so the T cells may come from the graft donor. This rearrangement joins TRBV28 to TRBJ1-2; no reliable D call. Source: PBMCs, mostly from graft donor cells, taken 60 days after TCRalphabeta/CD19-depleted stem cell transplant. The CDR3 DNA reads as TGTGCCAGCAGTTCCCGCGGGTATGGCTACACCTTC. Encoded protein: CASSSRGYGYTF.